Only a few counts were recorded for the clone carrying this TCR beta chain. Its antigen is undetermined. Trimming cost V 5 bases and J 6 bases, with 11 bases left between them. The CDR3 spans 13 residues. The germline gives CDR1 MDHEN, CDR2 SYDVKM. The entry originates in a study of T cells in Graves' hyperthyroidism and ophthalmopathy. Inclusion characteristics of ophthalmopathy patients comprised a Clinical Activity Score of at least 3, a NOSPECS grade of at least 4, and duration under 3 months. Exclusions: uncontrolled infection, other autoimmune disease, pregnancy, lactation. Findings and caveats of the study: Ophthalmopathy was separated from stable hyperthyroidism by a 13 V-J model. Most thyroid clonotypes expanded above 0.001 were also detected in blood.

The source material, RNA transcripts, was used to amplify TCR beta CDR3 regions. The HTBI primer set served for first-round RT-PCR of the TCR CDR3. TCRdb independently ran MiXCR on the multiplex PCR reads; one entry per CDR3 protein. This table holds hundreds of thousands of distinct CDR3 sequences, about 14% found once. The chain is built from TRBV28 and TRBJ2-4; the D is unclear. The sequenced material came from blood. The source of this sequence is a woman between 45 and 60 years old with Graves' ophthalmopathy. The CDR3 nucleotides are TGTGCCAGCAGTCTAACGGATAGAAACATTCAGTACTTC. Translating it yields CASSLTDRNIQYF.